This TCR beta chain emerged from a study of shared clonotypes between healthy human individuals. Generated by immunoSEQ multiplex PCR, the TCRdb table keeps only in-frame clones and is missing some. In the table there are some 2,400,000 clones, almost 96% of which are singletons. Concerning this clone: The sample holds other DNA sequences that translate to the same CDR3.

CDR3 size: 12 residues. CDR1 SGHRS and CDR2 YFSETQ come from the germline V gene. The ends were cut back, 0 bases at V and 4 bases at J, with 4 bases in the middle. This receptor was identified in a man aged 18 to 30 in good health. Sample: naive CD4+ T cells sorted from blood. Described subset: CD45RA+ positively selected. This chain joins TRBV5-1 and TRBJ2-5; no firm D call. Written as DNA, the CDR3 is TGCGCCAGCAGCTTGGTTAGAGAGACCCAGTACTTC. It is translated as CASSLVRETQYF. Using reference TRBV5-1 and TRBJ2-5 for the parts outside the CDR3, the full variable domain is KAGVTQTPRYLIKTRGQQVTLSCSPISGHRSVSWYQQTPGQGLQFLFEYFSETQRNKGNFPGRFSGRQFSNSRSEMNVSTLELGDSALYLCASSLVRETQYFGPGTRLLVL.